Below are 15 T cell receptor beta chains sequenced from a single sample in a study of blood T cell repertoires in COVID-19. Profiling relied on immunoSEQ multiplex PCR, and the TCRdb table lists in-frame clones only, not all of them. The sample holds over 95,000 clones; less than 85% are singletons and the top ten take 15% to 20%. Sequencing was carried out using peripheral blood. Every receptor here comes from a woman in her fifties or sixties with acute or convalescent COVID-19.

This chain joins TRBV5-1 and TRBJ1-4; no clear D. V was trimmed by 4 bases and J by 5 bases, leaving 15 bases between them. The CDR3 contains 15 residues. The germline CDR1 and CDR2 sequences are SGHRS and YFSETQ. Here the CDR3 DNA reads TGCGCCAGCAGCCCGAGTACAGCGGAGAATGAAAAACTGTTTTTT. Its translation is CASSPSTAENEKLFF.

The chain combines TRBV4-2 with TRBJ2-7; D gene uncertain. This CDR3 has 13 residues. Trimming pared 4 bases from V and 4 bases from J, leaving 11 bases between. Germline assignment: CDR1 LGHNA and CDR2 YNFKEQ. CDR3 residues: CASSRDLFYEQYF. The CDR3, as DNA: TGTGCCAGCAGCCGAGACCTATTTTACGAGCAGTACTTC.

V gene TRBV4-2 combines with J gene TRBJ2-5; 12 positions match TRBD2. V lost 4 bases and J lost 5; bases outside the gene matches: 5. CDR3 length equals 15 residues. The germline V gene encodes CDR1 LGHNA and CDR2 YNFKEQ. In DNA, the CDR3 is TGTGCCAGCAGCCGGCTAGCGGGGGGGCGGGAGACCCAGTACTTC. Residues: CASSRLAGGRETQYF.

The chain has TRBV5-6 and TRBJ1-6; TRBD1 agrees at 8 bases. Germline CDR1 reads SGHDT; CDR2 reads YYEEEE. The trim removed 1 base at V and 5 bases at J, leaving 2 bases unmatched. The CDR3 runs to 15 residues. CDR3 sequence reads: CASSLLDRDNSPLHF. The CDR3 nucleotides read TGTGCCAGCAGCTTGCTGGACAGGGATAATTCACCCCTCCACTTT.

By sample fraction, this clone is medium-sized (0.01 to 0.1%). The chain employs TRBV24-1 and TRBJ1-1, with a possible D match to TRBD1 (5 bases). This CDR3 has 16 residues. V dropped 1 base and J dropped 1 base, with 12 bases sitting between them. Germline V gives CDR1 KGHDR, CDR2 SFDVKD. The CDR3 DNA reads TGTGCCACCAGTGATTTAAATGACAGAACGAACACTGAAGCTTTCTTT. It codes for CATSDLNDRTNTEAFF.

V is TRBV15 and J is TRBJ2-6; unclear D gene. Germline CDR1 reads LNHNV; CDR2 reads YYDKDF (reference sequence). This CDR3 has 12 residues. V was shortened by 6 bases and J by 6 bases, with 6 bases between the two germline ends. The DNA of the CDR3 is TGTGCCACCAGGGCAGAGGCCAACGTCCTGACTTTC. Protein: CATRAEANVLTF.

The rearrangement links TRBV7-9 to TRBJ2-3; no definite D call. Germline V gene sequence: CDR1 SEHNR, CDR2 FQNEAQ (reference sequence). Trimming took off 4 bases at V and 0 bases at J, with 8 bases between the two ends. This CDR3 is 14 amino acids long. Here the CDR3 DNA reads TGTGCCAGCAGCTCTGGCTCTAGCACAGATACGCAGTATTTT. It specifies CASSSGSSTDTQYF.

This chain joins TRBV29-1 and TRBJ1-4; 8 nucleotides agree with TRBD1. Unmatched junction bases numbered 7, after V lost 6 bases and J lost 7 bases. The CDR3 covers 13 residues. CDR1 is SQVTM and CDR2 is ANQGSEA in the germline V gene. The CDR3 loop reads CSVNRGYGEKLFF. The CDR3 nucleotides read TGCAGCGTGAACAGGGGGTACGGTGAAAAACTGTTTTTT.

The J gene is TRBJ2-2, the V gene TRBV6-5, with 8 bases lining up with TRBD2. Germline V gene lookup returns CDR1 MNHEY and CDR2 SVGAGI. V trimming: 7 bases; J trimming: 6 bases; junction bases outside the gene matches: 7. The CDR3 is 14 amino acids. DNA of the CDR3: TGTGCCAGCACCGTATACGGGGGGGCCGGGGAGCTGTTTTTT. Its protein is CASTVYGGAGELFF.

The chain links TRBV6-6 to TRBJ2-7; D gene uncertain. The V gene's germline CDR1 is MNHNY and CDR2 SVGAGI (reference sequence). V shed 6 bases and J shed 5 bases, with 11 bases lying between them. The CDR3 is made up of 12 amino acids. DNA for the CDR3: TGTGCCAGCAGCCCCTCAGGCCACGAGCAGTACTTC. Amino acid sequence: CASSPSGHEQYF.

A note on this clone: One end of the junction is discordant with germline, which a read error may explain. The gene calls are TRBV7-2 and TRBJ2-1; D unresolved. The CDR3 runs 13 residues. The germline V gene encodes CDR1 SGHTA and CDR2 FQGNSA. The CDR3 is CASSFFSSNEQFF. CDR3 DNA sequence: TGTGCCAGCAGCTTTTTTTCCTCCAATGAGCAGTTCTTC.

The V and J genes are TRBV4-3 and TRBJ2-7; D is unresolved. Germline V gene sequence: CDR1 LGHNA, CDR2 YSLEER. Trimming took 0 bases from V and 4 from J, leaving 7 bases between them. This CDR3 is 13 amino acids long. CDR3 DNA: TGCGCCAGCAGCCAAGAGGTCACTTACGAGCAGTACTTC. Protein sequence: CASSQEVTYEQYF.

The chain joins TRBV9 to TRBJ2-1; TRBD2 agrees at 15 bases. The V gene's germline CDR1 is SGDLS and CDR2 YYNGEE. This CDR3 spans 16 amino acids. With V trimmed by 3 bases and J by 8 bases, 6 bases remained unmatched. The CDR3 nucleotides are TGTGCCAGCAGCGCTGGGACTAGCGGGGGGTTCGATGAGCAGTTCTTC. Protein: CASSAGTSGGFDEQFF.

This clone was counted between two and nine times. This chain joins TRBV9 and TRBJ2-7, with TRBD2 as a possible D gene (6 bases). V dropped 0 bases and J dropped 3 bases, with 10 bases sitting between them. The CDR3 length is 14 residues. CDR1 is SGDLS and CDR2 is YYNGEE in the germline V gene. The CDR3 DNA reads TGTGCCAGCAGCGTAGGCGGGGATAGCTACGAGCAGTACTTC. This sequence encodes CASSVGGDSYEQYF.

This clone was recorded once. The genes are TRBV5-1 and TRBJ2-7; 7 positions match TRBD1. The CDR3 loop spans 14 amino acids. Germline CDR1 reads SGHRS; CDR2 reads YFSETQ. The trim removed 4 bases at V and 2 bases at J, leaving 6 bases unmatched. This CDR3 reads CASSHIQGTYEQYF. The CDR3, as DNA: TGCGCCAGCAGCCACATACAGGGGACCTACGAGCAGTACTTC.